What follows are 28 T cell receptor beta chains derived from one specimen sequenced in a study of T cells after posttransplantation cyclophosphamide. Clones were sequenced by immunoSEQ multiplex PCR, and TCRdb holds only the in-frame ones, with some missing. In total the sample includes around 13,000 clones, none of them seen once. A marrow graft followed busulfan-fludarabine conditioning, with cyclophosphamide on days +3 and +4. Specimen: PBMCs, collected after allogeneic stem cell transplant with posttransplant cyclophosphamide. These receptors all stem from a female patient aged 40-50 years who received an allogeneic stem cell transplant from an unrelated donor, was CMV-positive, and had acute GVHD only. A share of the T cells may be of graft donor origin.

In its sample, this clone was seen many times. The chain couples TRBV18 to TRBJ1-1, with D possibly TRBD1 on 5 matching bases. The CDR3 totals 15 residues. Germline V gives CDR1 KGHSH, CDR2 LQKENI. The V and J ends lost 4 bases and 0 bases respectively, with 12 bases between them. The CDR3 bases are TGTGCCAGCTCACTCCAGGGATCTGTGAACACTGAAGCTTTCTTT. Its protein is CASSLQGSVNTEAFF.

Ten or more counts support this clone. The gene calls are TRBV30 and TRBJ2-7, with 7 bases fitting TRBD1. Losses at the gene ends were 5 bases for V and 2 bases for J; bases not matched to a gene: 6. CDR1 is GTSNPN and CDR2 is SVGIG in the germline V gene (reference sequence). This CDR3 is built from 13 residues. For the CDR3, the DNA is TGTGCCTGGTCCCGGGACAGAACCTACGAGCAGTACTTC. Translated, it gives CAWSRDRTYEQYF.

This clone has a count of ten or more. V is TRBV6-1 and J is TRBJ2-7, with 8 bases matching TRBD1. This CDR3 contains 14 residues. The germline V gene encodes CDR1 MNHNS and CDR2 SASEGT. Trimming removed 4 bases from V and 0 bases from J; junction bases left unmatched: 2. The CDR3 region has the DNA TGTGCCAGCAGTGTGGACAGGGTCTCCTACGAGCAGTACGTC. Translated: CASSVDRVSYEQYV.

This clone was observed many times. The V and J genes are TRBV5-1 and TRBJ1-1, with 10 bases identical to TRBD1. Germline V lookup: CDR1 SGHRS, CDR2 YFSETQ. V trimming: 3 bases; J trimming: 7 bases; junction bases outside the gene matches: 6. The length of the CDR3 is 14 residues. The CDR3: CASSWGQGRDEAFF. Here the CDR3 DNA reads TGCGCCAGCAGCTGGGGACAGGGGAGGGATGAAGCTTTCTTT. Variable domain in full (rest from reference TRBV5-1 and TRBJ1-1): KAGVTQTPRYLIKTRGQQVTLSCSPISGHRSVSWYQQTPGQGLQFLFEYFSETQRNKGNFPGRFSGRQFSNSRSEMNVSTLELGDSALYLCASSWGQGRDEAFFGQGTRLTVV.

This clone was seen a few times. The V and J genes are TRBV6-4 and TRBJ2-7; D possibly corresponds to TRBD1 (5 bases). The germline V gene encodes CDR1 MRHNA and CDR2 SNTAGT. CDR3 size: 13 residues. CDR3 DNA: TGTGTCAGGAACAGGTATATGGCCTACGAGCAGTACGTC. Its translation: CVRNRYMAYEQYV.

This clone was counted a few times. The chain combines TRBV28 with TRBJ1-5; D is ambiguous. CDR3 length: 12 amino acids. The germline CDR1 and CDR2 sequences are MDHEN and SYDVKM. V was cut by 5 bases and J by 3 bases, with 5 bases left in between. The CDR3 loop is CASSLFNQPQHF. DNA for the CDR3: TGTGCCAGCAGTCTCTTCAATCAGCCCCAGCATTTT.

This clone turned up a few times. V is TRBV19 and J is TRBJ1-5; 11 bases agree with TRBD1. The V segment lost 5 bases and the J segment 1 base; nucleotides outside the gene matches: 10. The length of the CDR3 is 18 residues. CDR1 LNHDA and CDR2 SQIVND come from the germline V gene (reference sequence). The CDR3 loop is CASSFRDRGGISNQPQHF. The CDR3, as DNA: TGTGCCAGTAGTTTCCGGGACAGGGGGGGAATCAGCAATCAGCCCCAGCATTTT.

This clone was counted at least ten times. The V and J genes are TRBV14 and TRBJ1-5; weak D call: TRBD1 (6 bases). The CDR3 sequence is 18 residues long. Germline V gene lookup returns CDR1 SGHDN and CDR2 FVKESK. V was trimmed by 0 bases and J by 2 bases, leaving 17 bases between them. The CDR3: CASSQEGTNIGRNQPQHF. The CDR3 coding sequence is TGTGCCAGCAGCCAAGAAGGGACAAACATAGGTCGCAATCAGCCCCAGCATTTT.

In this sample, this clone turned up many times. The chain is built from TRBV9 and TRBJ2-7; a weak D match, TRBD2 (6 bases). The CDR3 length is 13 residues. The V gene lost 0 bases and the J gene lost 7 bases, with 11 bases spanning the gap. Per germline, CDR1 SGDLS and CDR2 YYNGEE. Here the CDR3 DNA reads TGTGCCAGCAGCGTAGAACAGGCGGGGGAGCAGTACGTC. Residues: CASSVEQAGEQYV.

This clone has at least ten counts. The rearrangement uses TRBV4-2 and TRBJ1-5, with unresolved D. The V end lost 0 bases, the J end lost 3 bases, and 15 bases lay between the germline ends. The CDR3 runs to 17 residues. Germline V CDR1 and CDR2: LGHNA, YNFKEQ. The CDR3 DNA reads as TGTGCCAGCAGCCAAGAAAATTCGGAGGTGGTCAATCAGCCCCAGCATTTT. Protein: CASSQENSEVVNQPQHF.

This clone was found many times. This chain uses TRBV19 with TRBJ1-2, with D tentatively TRBD1 (6 bases). The ends were cut back, 6 bases at V and 2 bases at J, with 13 bases in the middle. Germline lookup yields CDR1 LNHDA and CDR2 SQIVND (reference sequence). This CDR3 contains 14 residues. The CDR3 bases are TGTGCCAGTAGCACCCAACAGGGAAACTATGGCTACACCTTC. Protein: CASSTQQGNYGYTF. Full variable domain (missing parts from reference TRBV19 and TRBJ1-2): DGGITQSPKYLFRKEGQNVTLSCEQNLNHDAMYWYRQDPGQGLRLIYYSQIVNDFQKGDIAEGYSVSREKKESFPLTVTSAQKNPTAFYLCASSTQQGNYGYTFGSGTRLTVV.

J is TRBJ1-6 and V is TRBV18; D possibly corresponds to TRBD1 (6 bases). Trimming left V 3 bases short and J 0 bases short, with 9 bases between. Germline CDR1 reads KGHSH; CDR2 reads LQKENI. The length of the CDR3 is 16 residues. CDR3 sequence reads: CASSPNRASYNSPLHF. The DNA for the CDR3 is TGTGCCAGCTCACCTAACAGGGCCTCCTATAATTCACCCCTCCACTTT.

This clone has a count of ten or more. This chain links TRBV18 with TRBJ1-1, with 7 bases aligning to TRBD1. Germline assignment: CDR1 KGHSH and CDR2 LQKENI. This CDR3 is built from 17 residues. V dropped 1 base and J dropped 4; count of bases not matched to a gene: 12. The CDR3 DNA is TGTGCCAGCTCACCACTTATGGAGGGGGCGGAGGGCACTGAAGCTTTCTTT. Its protein is CASSPLMEGAEGTEAFF.

This clone was seen more than once but under ten times. The V gene is TRBV15, the J gene TRBJ2-1; TRBD2 aligns across 12 bases. This CDR3 comprises 17 residues. Trimming cost V 4 bases and J 6 bases; bases outside gene matches: 10. The germline V gene has CDR1 LNHNV and CDR2 YYDKDF (reference sequence). Here the CDR3 DNA reads TGTGCCACCAGCATAATGACTAGCGGGAGTGGCATCAATGAGCAGTTCTTC. Translation: CATSIMTSGSGINEQFF.

This clone was picked up many times. V usage is TRBV5-1 and J usage is TRBJ1-2; 7 bases line up with TRBD1. The CDR3 has 19 residues. Germline V gives CDR1 SGHRS, CDR2 YFSETQ. V lost 0 bases, J lost 2 bases, and 16 bases stayed unmatched. The CDR3 DNA reads TGCGCCAGCAGCTTGGGAGGGACAGACGGCAGGGCCGCAAACTATGGCTACACCTTC. It yields the protein CASSLGGTDGRAANYGYTF.

This clone has only a few counts. This sequence joins TRBV18 and TRBJ1-4; D remains ambiguous. V was shortened by 2 bases and J by 6 bases, with 13 bases between the two germline ends. The germline CDR1 and CDR2 sequences are KGHSH and LQKENI. This CDR3 has 15 residues. The CDR3 nucleotides are TGTGCCAGCTCACCAAATCCCGGGATTCATGAAAAACTGTTTTTT. Its protein product is CASSPNPGIHEKLFF.

This clone showed up many times. V and J are TRBV9 and TRBJ2-2; TRBD2 aligns across 7 bases. Looked up from germline, CDR1 is SGDLS and CDR2 is YYNGEE. This CDR3 comprises 17 residues. The V gene end was trimmed by 0 bases and the J gene end by 0 bases; junction bases not matched to a gene: 5. In nucleotides, the CDR3 is TGTGCCAGCAGCGTAGTATTAGCGGGCGCGAACACCGGGGAGCTGTTTTTT. This gives the protein CASSVVLAGANTGELFF.

This clone has a count of ten or more. The chain combines TRBV19 with TRBJ2-2; D possibly corresponds to TRBD2 (5 bases). Trimming cost V 6 bases and J 3 bases, with 11 bases left between them. CDR3 size: 14 residues. The germline V gene encodes CDR1 LNHDA and CDR2 SQIVND (reference sequence). The chain's CDR3 is CASRSGADTGELFF. The CDR3 bases are TGTGCCAGTAGGAGCGGCGCGGACACCGGGGAGCTGTTTTTT.

This clone was seen ten or more times. The rearrangement links TRBV28 to TRBJ2-1; TRBD2 matches 11 bases. Germline lookup yields CDR1 MDHEN and CDR2 SYDVKM. The trim removed 6 bases at V and 9 bases at J, leaving 10 bases unmatched. This CDR3 contains 15 residues. In nucleotides, the CDR3 is TGTGCCAGCAGGGCTACTAGCGGGAGTCAGATTGAGCAGTTCTTC. Translation gives CASRATSGSQIEQFF.

This clone has a count of ten or more. The V call is TRBV9, the J call TRBJ1-5, with a possible D match to TRBD1 (6 bases). V was pared by 4 bases and J by 2 bases, with 16 bases between. This CDR3 region has 16 residues. Germline V CDR1 and CDR2: SGDLS, YYNGEE. In DNA form, the CDR3 reads TGTGCCAGCAGCCCCAAGGGCAGGGGACGCAATCAGCCCCAGCATTTT. Protein sequence: CASSPKGRGRNQPQHF.

The sample holds many counts of this clone. The V gene is TRBV5-1, the J gene TRBJ2-5; the D is unclear. Trimming took off 0 bases at V and 3 bases at J, with 6 bases between the two ends. This CDR3 has 13 amino acids. Germline loops: CDR1 SGHRS, CDR2 YFSETQ. The CDR3 loop is CASSLVAEETQYF. The CDR3 DNA is TGCGCCAGCAGCTTGGTCGCGGAAGAGACCCAGTACTTC.

In its sample, this clone was seen many times. The chain recombines TRBV19 with TRBJ2-5; D perhaps matches TRBD2 (6 bases). Trimming took off 3 bases at V and 2 bases at J, with 13 bases between the two ends. CDR1 and CDR2 (germline): LNHDA, SQIVND (reference sequence). This CDR3 comprises 15 residues. DNA for the CDR3: TGTGCCAGTAGTATGCCCGGGGGATTGCAAGAGACCCAGTACTTC. It codes for CASSMPGGLQETQYF.

This clone was picked up a small number of times. The chain carries TRBV2 and TRBJ2-2, with D maybe TRBD2 (5 bases). The V gene lost 5 bases and the J gene lost 0 bases, with 13 bases spanning the gap. CDR1 is SNHLY and CDR2 is FYNNEI in the germline V gene. This CDR3 has 16 amino acids. The CDR3 region is CASSSARRSNTGELFF. For the CDR3, the DNA is TGTGCCAGCAGTTCTGCCCGGAGGTCGAACACCGGGGAGCTGTTTTTT.

The table lists this clone with many counts. The chain recombines TRBV11-2 with TRBJ2-7; D is perhaps TRBD1 (6 bases). The CDR3 runs 14 residues. V lost 3 bases, J lost 2 bases, and 11 bases lay in between. CDR1 and CDR2 from the germline V gene are SGHAT and FQNNGV. Here the CDR3 DNA reads TGTGCCAGCAGCTTCGGACAGTACGCCTACGAGCAGTACGTC. It yields the protein CASSFGQYAYEQYV.

The sample holds a few counts of this clone. The gene calls are TRBV11-2 and TRBJ2-6; 9 positions match TRBD1. The V gene end was trimmed by 2 bases and the J gene end by 0 bases; junction bases not matched to a gene: 5. This CDR3 contains 18 residues. The germline CDR1 and CDR2 sequences are SGHAT and FQNNGV. The CDR3 sequence is CASSLLQGAHSGANVLTF. CDR3 bases: TGTGCCAGCAGCTTATTACAGGGGGCTCACTCTGGGGCCAACGTCCTGACTTTC.

This clone has ten or more counts. The chain uses TRBV7-2 and TRBJ2-5; 13 nucleotides align to TRBD2. The CDR3 is made up of 16 amino acids. Trimming removed 6 bases from V and 4 bases from J; junction bases left unmatched: 8. Germline V gives CDR1 SGHTA, CDR2 FQGNSA. CDR3 sequence: CASSLTSGGARETQYF. As DNA, the CDR3 is TGTGCCAGCAGTCTAACTAGCGGGGGGGCACGAGAGACCCAGTACTTC.

This clone was picked up many times. Mismatch with germline at one junction end may stem from a read error. This rearrangement joins TRBV7-7 to TRBJ1-1, with D possibly matching TRBD1 (6 bases). This CDR3 is built from 13 residues. CDR1 SSHAT and CDR2 FNYEAQ come from the germline V gene (reference sequence). CDR3 region: CASSLARGTEAFF. The DNA for the CDR3 is TGTGCTAGCAGCTTAGCCAGGGGAACTGAAGCTTTCTTT.

There are many counts of this clone. The rearrangement joins TRBV9 to TRBJ2-3; a possible D gene is TRBD1 (6 bases). This CDR3 spans 14 amino acids. Trimming stripped 3 bases from V and 2 bases from J, with 10 bases between. Germline-derived CDR1 and CDR2 are SGDLS and YYNGEE. The CDR3 protein is CASSDTGNTDTQYF. In nucleotides, the CDR3 is TGTGCCAGCAGCGATACAGGGAACACAGATACGCAGTATTTT.